This TCR beta chain was documented in a study of immune evolution from preneoplasia to lung adenocarcinoma. Whole-study results and caveats: Clonality was highest in normal lung, lower in later-stage lesions apparently. Top clone frequencies peaked in normal lung, apparently declining through invasive adenocarcinoma.

Worth noting for this clone: What it binds is not known.

This table comes from immunoSEQ multiplex PCR, and its TCRdb copy is limited to in-frame clones, with some not included. The sample has about 5,000 clones, less than 80% seen once. This CDR3 spans 15 amino acids. The V segment lost 6 bases and the J segment 1 base; nucleotides outside the gene matches: 3. Germline V gene sequence: CDR1 MDHEN, CDR2 SYDVKM. Patients had resection in Japan or China between 2014 and 2017. H&E slides confirmed each diagnosis, reviewed by two pathologists independently. This chain joins TRBV28 and TRBJ2-7; TRBD2 matches at 13 bases. Sequenced sample: FFPE normal lung tissue adjacent to the tumor. The clonotype was recovered from a person aged 45-69 years with lung adenocarcinoma. The CDR3 region is CASRRTSGSSYEQYF. CDR3 nucleotide sequence: TGTGCCAGCAGGAGGACTAGCGGGAGTTCCTACGAGCAGTACTTC.